The 3 T cell receptor beta chains presented below share a single source sample, sequenced in a study of T cells in Graves' hyperthyroidism and ophthalmopathy. Amplification yielded TCR beta CDR3 regions, with RNA transcripts as the source. An initial round of RT-PCR targeting the TCR CDR3 relied on the HTBI primer set. TCRdb redid the calling of the multiplex PCR reads with MiXCR, one entry per CDR3 protein. The sample carries around 380,000 distinct CDR3 sequences, about 13% recorded once. Sequencing used blood. The receptors here all came from a young man with Graves' hyperthyroidism that later progressed to Graves' ophthalmopathy.

V and J are TRBV9 and TRBJ2-1, with 8 bases aligning to TRBD2. Per the germline V gene, CDR1 is SGDLS and CDR2 is YYNGEE. The CDR3 loop spans 15 amino acids. The V segment lost 5 bases and the J segment 8 bases; nucleotides outside the gene matches: 12. The CDR3 DNA sequence: TGTGCCAGCAGTCCCTTAACGGGGGGGCCCTATGAGCAGTTCTTC. Translating gives CASSPLTGGPYEQFF.

The V gene is TRBV6-1, the J gene TRBJ2-3; D unclear. Trimming pared 8 bases from V and 4 bases from J, leaving 10 bases between. From germline, CDR1 is MNHNS and CDR2 SASEGT. This CDR3 is built from 12 residues. As DNA, the CDR3 is TGTGCCAGCGAAGGGAACGCAGATACGCAGTATTTT. The encoded protein is CASEGNADTQYF.

This rearrangement joins TRBV28 to TRBJ1-1, with 9 bases aligning to TRBD1. Trimming removed 3 bases from V and 4 bases from J; junction bases left unmatched: 6. The CDR3 is 15 residues long. Germline loops: CDR1 MDHEN, CDR2 SYDVKM. CDR3 coding DNA: TGTGCCAGCAGTTTGACAGGGGGTATCTTCACTGAAGCTTTCTTT. Translating gives CASSLTGGIFTEAFF.